These T cell receptor beta chains were read from a single sample in a study of T-cell reconstitution after alpha-beta-depleted transplantation in children. MiXCR was run by TCRdb on the PCR reads, yielding one entry per CDR3 protein. The table records fewer than 120,000 distinct CDR3 sequences, 10% of them present only once. Here the sequenced sample was PBMCs from the stem cell graft donor, taken from the stem cell graft. All receptors come from a human donor who donated a stem cell graft to a child with acute lymphoblastic leukemia. Both conserved end residues are part of each CDR3. A D gene is named only where the DNA matches it firmly. The size field reads once, few or many counts, or a class when the clone is expanded.

j_call: TRBJ2-2; d_call: .; clone_size: many; v_call: TRBV7-2; cdr3_aa: CASSFWGRGGSGELFF; cdr3_nt: TGTGCCAGCAGCTTCTGGGGGAGAGGGGGATCCGGGGAGCTGTTTTTT
j_call: TRBJ1-6; d_call: TRBD1; clone_size: many; v_call: TRBV12-3/TRBV12-4; cdr3_aa: CASSFGDRVTYNSPLHF; cdr3_nt: TGTGCCAGCAGTTTTGGGGACAGGGTAACGTATAATTCACCCCTCCACTTT
j_call: TRBJ1-4; d_call: .; clone_size: many; v_call: TRBV7-2; cdr3_aa: CASSLAGFEEKLFF; cdr3_nt: TGTGCCAGCAGCTTAGCGGGGTTCGAGGAAAAACTGTTTTTT
j_call: TRBJ2-4; d_call: .; clone_size: many; v_call: TRBV7-7; cdr3_aa: CASSLKTKNIQYF; cdr3_nt: TGTGCTAGCAGCTTGAAAACCAAGAACATTCAGTACTTC
j_call: TRBJ2-7; d_call: TRBD1; clone_size: many; v_call: TRBV20-1; cdr3_aa: CSAREPDRFPYEQYF; cdr3_nt: TGCAGTGCTAGAGAGCCGGACAGGTTTCCTTACGAGCAGTACTTC
j_call: TRBJ2-1; d_call: .; clone_size: once; v_call: TRBV7-3; cdr3_aa: CASSPGGSSSYNEQFF; cdr3_nt: TGTGCCAGCAGTCCGGGCGGGTCTAGCTCCTACAATGAGCAGTTCTTC
j_call: TRBJ2-1; d_call: .; clone_size: many; v_call: TRBV5-1; cdr3_aa: CASSFPGDNEQFF; cdr3_nt: TGCGCCAGCAGCTTTCCAGGGGACAATGAGCAGTTCTTC
j_call: TRBJ1-5; d_call: .; clone_size: many; v_call: TRBV20-1; cdr3_aa: CSALPGMRPNQPQHF; cdr3_nt: TGCAGTGCTCTCCCCGGGATGAGGCCTAATCAGCCCCAGCATTTT
j_call: TRBJ1-1; d_call: TRBD1; clone_size: many; v_call: TRBV12-3/TRBV12-4; cdr3_aa: CASSPDRGRTEAFF; cdr3_nt: TGTGCCAGCAGCCCCGACAGGGGTAGGACTGAAGCTTTCTTT
j_call: TRBJ1-5; d_call: .; clone_size: many; v_call: TRBV28; cdr3_aa: CASSLGGPMAQHF; cdr3_nt: TGTGCCAGCAGTTTGGGCGGGCCCATGGCCCAGCATTTT